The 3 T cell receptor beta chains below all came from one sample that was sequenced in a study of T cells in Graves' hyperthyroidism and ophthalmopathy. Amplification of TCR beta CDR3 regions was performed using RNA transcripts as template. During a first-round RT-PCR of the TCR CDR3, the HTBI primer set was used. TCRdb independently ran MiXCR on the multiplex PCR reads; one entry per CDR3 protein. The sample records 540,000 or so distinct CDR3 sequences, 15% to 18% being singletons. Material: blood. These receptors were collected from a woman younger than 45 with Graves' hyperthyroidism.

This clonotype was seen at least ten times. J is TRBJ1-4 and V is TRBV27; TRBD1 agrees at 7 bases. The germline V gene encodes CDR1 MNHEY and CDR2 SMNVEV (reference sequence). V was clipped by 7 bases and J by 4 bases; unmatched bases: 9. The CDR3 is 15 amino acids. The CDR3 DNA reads TGTGCCAGCACTAGGACAGGCCATGTTAATGAAAAACTGTTTTTT. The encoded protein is CASTRTGHVNEKLFF.

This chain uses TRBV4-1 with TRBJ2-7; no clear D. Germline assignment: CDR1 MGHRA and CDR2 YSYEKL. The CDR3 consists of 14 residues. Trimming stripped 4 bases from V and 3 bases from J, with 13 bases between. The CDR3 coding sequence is TGCGCCAGCAGCCTGGGGATGCTTGACTACGAGCAGTACTTC. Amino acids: CASSLGMLDYEQYF.

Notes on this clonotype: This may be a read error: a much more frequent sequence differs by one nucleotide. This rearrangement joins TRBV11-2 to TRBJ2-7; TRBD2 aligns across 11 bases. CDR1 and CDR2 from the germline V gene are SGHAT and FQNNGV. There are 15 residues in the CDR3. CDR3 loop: CVSSLMGLAVYEQYF. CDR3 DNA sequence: TGTGTCAGCAGCCTAATGGGACTAGCGGTCTACGAGCAGTACTTC.